The 16 T cell receptor beta chains given below trace back to one sample, sequenced in a study of vaccination effects on CD4 cells after COVID-19. TCRdb's copy holds only in-frame clones and misses some; the assay was immunoSEQ multiplex PCR. The sample holds over 65,000 clones, roughly three quarters seen once. For these TCRs, the target antigens are not known. Investigators separated out CD4+ T cells once approximately 10 days of culture had passed. Sequencing used CD4+ T cells from PBMCs cultured without peptide, obtained before COVID-19 vaccination. The source of these receptors is a human donor who received a COVID-19 vaccine.

This clone occurred once. The rearrangement joins TRBV15 to TRBJ1-2; TRBD1 matches 8 bases. The germline gives CDR1 LNHNV, CDR2 YYDKDF (reference sequence). Trimming took 2 bases from V and 0 from J; bases not matched to a gene: 2. This CDR3 is built from 15 residues. CDR3: CATSRPQGANYGYTF. The CDR3 DNA sequence: TGTGCCACCAGCAGACCACAGGGGGCTAACTATGGCTACACCTTC.

The chain uses TRBV30 and TRBJ2-5, with a weak D call TRBD1 (6 bases). V lost 8 bases and J 7 bases, leaving 14 bases between the germline ends. Germline CDR1 is GTSNPN and CDR2 is SVGIG (reference sequence). CDR3 length equals 11 residues. The CDR3 sequence: CALQGKRTQYF. The CDR3 DNA follows: TGTGCCCTTCAGGGGAAAAGGACCCAGTACTTC.

This clone was detected once. The rearrangement links TRBV10-1 to TRBJ2-3; the match to TRBD2 covers 9 bases. The CDR3 runs to 16 residues. Germline lookup yields CDR1 WNHNN and CDR2 SYGVQD (reference sequence). The J segment lost 1 base and the V segment lost 0 bases, leaving 2 bases of the junction unmatched. CDR3 nucleotides: TGCGCCAGCAGTGAGTCGCTAGCGGGGCGCACAGATACGCAGTATTTT. Translation: CASSESLAGRTDTQYF.

The rearrangement links TRBV2 to TRBJ1-1; TRBD1 might be the D (6 bases). The CDR3 consists of 14 residues. The ends were cut back, 4 bases at V and 3 bases at J, with 12 bases in the middle. CDR1 is SNHLY and CDR2 is FYNNEI in the germline V gene. CDR3 DNA sequence: TGTGCCAGCAGTGGCCGGACAGTCGACACTGAAGCTTTCTTT. Translated: CASSGRTVDTEAFF.

J is TRBJ2-7 and V is TRBV21-1; the table's D gene call, TRBD2, was not cross checked with the DNA. TRBV21-1 is designated a pseudogene. This CDR3 spans 14 amino acids. The CDR3 is CASSKARGGHEQYV. In nucleotides, the CDR3 is TGTGCCAGCAGCAAAGCCCGGGGGGGCCACGAGCAGTACGTC.

This chain connects TRBV3-1 (or the pseudogene TRBV3-2) to TRBJ1-1, with D unresolved. Germline assignment: CDR1 LGHDT and CDR2 YNNKEL (reference sequence). CDR3 size: 14 residues. Trimming pared 0 bases from V and 6 bases from J, leaving 11 bases between. DNA for the CDR3: TGTGCCAGCAGCCAAGACCTGGACTGGTCTGAAGCTTTCTTT. Translation gives CASSQDLDWSEAFF.

Only a few counts were recorded for this clone. This chain links TRBV2 with TRBJ1-5; 7 nucleotides line up with TRBD1. This CDR3 has 14 amino acids. The V gene's germline CDR1 is SNHLY and CDR2 FYNNEI. The CDR3 bases are TGTGTAGAGGGGGCTAGGGGGTGCAATCAGCCCCAGCATTTT. It translates to CVEGARGCNQPQHF.

The chain employs TRBV6-5 and TRBJ2-2; 7 nucleotides align to TRBD1. Germline V gene sequence: CDR1 MNHEY, CDR2 SVGAGI. Trimming took 6 bases from V and 4 from J; bases not matched to a gene: 8. This CDR3 region has 15 residues. CDR3 loop: CASRPTGVFTGELFF. CDR3 nucleotides: TGTGCCAGCAGACCCACAGGGGTGTTCACCGGGGAGCTGTTTTTT.

The rearrangement joins TRBV18 to TRBJ2-3; the match to TRBD2 covers 7 bases. This CDR3 region has 15 residues. Germline assignment: CDR1 KGHSH and CDR2 LQKENI. The V segment lost 3 bases and the J segment 5 bases; nucleotides outside the gene matches: 8. The CDR3 sequence is CASSPRLTGGDTQYF. In DNA, the CDR3 is TGTGCCAGCTCACCCCGACTCACGGGAGGAGATACGCAGTATTTT. The full variable domain, with the rest looked up from reference TRBV18 and TRBJ2-3, is NAGVMQNPRHLVRRRGQEARLRCSPMKGHSHVYWYRQLPEEGLKFMVYLQKENIIDESGMPKERFSAEFPKEGPSILRIQQVVRGDSAAYFCASSPRLTGGDTQYFGPGTRLTVL.

The chain employs TRBV6-1 and TRBJ2-7; D is unclear. Germline CDR1 reads MNHNS; CDR2 reads SASEGT. The CDR3 is 14 residues long. With 2 bases removed from V and 3 bases from J, the gap between germline ends came to 11 bases. CDR3 sequence (DNA): TGTGCCAGCAGTGAATCCCACCCCGGCTACGAGCAGTACGTC. Its protein product is CASSESHPGYEQYV.

The rearrangement links TRBV10-2 to TRBJ1-5; D not certain. Between the trimmed V and J ends, which lost 8 bases and 0 bases, there was a span of 8 bases. The CDR3 is 13 residues long. The germline V gene encodes CDR1 WSHSY and CDR2 SAAADI. CDR3 region: CASAANSNQPQHF. CDR3 DNA: TGCGCCAGCGCCGCAAATAGCAATCAGCCCCAGCATTTT.

The chain joins TRBV2 to TRBJ2-2; 10 bases agree with TRBD2. The germline V gene encodes CDR1 SNHLY and CDR2 FYNNEI. With 3 bases clipped from V and 7 bases from J, the junction kept 8 bases outside the gene matches. There are 16 residues in the CDR3. The CDR3 spells CASSDRLAGSGGELFF. CDR3 nucleotides: TGTGCCAGCAGTGATCGACTAGCGGGCTCTGGCGGGGAGCTGTTTTTT.

The rearrangement uses TRBV6-5 and TRBJ2-5; the D is unclear. Germline CDR1 MNHEY, CDR2 SVGAGI. The CDR3 loop spans 16 amino acids. The V end lost 0 bases, the J end lost 3 bases, and 14 bases lay between the germline ends. CDR3 loop: CASSYSPVLLKETQYF. In nucleotides, the CDR3 is TGTGCCAGCAGTTACTCTCCGGTATTATTAAAAGAGACCCAGTACTTC.

This chain uses TRBV5-1 with TRBJ1-3, with D possibly TRBD1 on 6 matching bases. The germline gives CDR1 SGHRS, CDR2 YFSETQ. The V end lost 3 bases, the J end lost 0 bases, and 10 bases lay between the germline ends. The CDR3 has 15 amino acids. The DNA of the CDR3 is TGCGCCAGCAGCTCCGGACAGCTCTCTGGAAACACCATATATTTT. Protein sequence: CASSSGQLSGNTIYF.

This chain uses TRBV5-1 with TRBJ1-1, with D hard to call. CDR3 length: 16 residues. V shed 3 bases and J shed 0 bases, with 15 bases lying between them. Germline CDR1 SGHRS, CDR2 YFSETQ. CDR3 loop: CASSSEAGWMNTEAFF. DNA of the CDR3: TGCGCCAGCAGCTCCGAGGCGGGGTGGATGAACACTGAAGCTTTCTTT. The variable domain in full, with the rest retrieved from reference TRBV5-1 and TRBJ1-1, is KAGVTQTPRYLIKTRGQQVTLSCSPISGHRSVSWYQQTPGQGLQFLFEYFSETQRNKGNFPGRFSGRQFSNSRSEMNVSTLELGDSALYLCASSSEAGWMNTEAFFGQGTRLTVV.

This clone turned up a few times. This sequence joins TRBV9 and TRBJ2-1; unclear D gene. CDR3 length equals 17 residues. Germline lookup yields CDR1 SGDLS and CDR2 YYNGEE. V lost 4 bases to trimming and J lost 7 bases, with 24 bases between them. The CDR3 nucleotides are TGTGCCAGCAGCCCGCGGTCCATGATTTATTTGACGAATGAGCAGTTCTTC. Its translation: CASSPRSMIYLTNEQFF.